This T cell receptor (beta chain) originates from a study of regulatory T cells in long-lasting Graves disease. Study observations and caveats: TRBV28, TRBJ1-2 and TRBJ2-5 were segments that persistent disease favored. Fewer public clonotypes were shared by new patients (roughly 970) than by persistent patients (around 2,900). Limited samples may have lowered accuracy.

Arm-PCR of CDR3 regions with iRepertoire HTBI primers generated TCR beta libraries. From the multiplex PCR reads, TCRdb called clonotypes with MiXCR, one entry per CDR3 protein. The sample carries a few hundred thousand distinct CDR3 sequences, about 25% recorded once. There are many counts of this clonotype. Its antigen is unknown. Per the germline V gene, CDR1 is LNHNV and CDR2 is YYDKDF (reference sequence). V gave up 8 bases and J gave up 6 bases; unmatched junction bases: 10. The CDR3 is 14 residues long. Time point denoted: persistent/refractory GD, antithyroid drugs over 5 years with positive TRAb. TCR sequences were obtained from RNA taken from PBMCs. The collection involved drawing approximately 9 milliliters of peripheral blood into EDTA tubes.

This receptor was identified in a female donor with Graves disease. The chain combines TRBV15 with TRBJ1-5; 7 bases are shared with TRBD1. Specimen: peripheral blood mononuclear cells (PBMCs), collected when the disease was refractory, from a patient treated with antithyroid drugs. CDR3 amino acids: CATAARAGGQPQHF. The CDR3 bases are TGTGCCACCGCGGCGAGGGCAGGGGGTCAGCCCCAGCATTTT.